This TCR beta chain was captured by sequencing in a study of spatial heterogeneity in lung cancer. Overall study: Consistent detection of more beta-chain than alpha-chain sequences was observed.

This clonotype was seen many times. The antigen is unknown. Notes on the study in general: Ubiquitous expanded tumor TCRs were observed in blood more at resection than follow-up.

As for time point: sample taken at primary tumor resection. Whole RNA, isolated from tumor, nontumor lung or frozen PBMC, was sequenced without prior sorting. Untreated early-stage non-small cell lung cancer patients, fewer than 85 in total, were the donors. Unique molecular identifiers tagged every individual TCR cDNA molecule. MiXCR, applied by TCRdb to the 5' RACE reads, yields one record per CDR3 protein. Of some 23,000 distinct CDR3 sequences listed, roughly 6.9% are singletons. V shed 0 bases and J shed 4 bases, with 13 bases lying between them. Germline assignment: CDR1 MGHRA and CDR2 YSYEKL. The CDR3 totals 16 residues.

This rearrangement joins TRBV4-1 to TRBJ1-3; the D gene is possibly TRBD1 (5 bases). Sequences were derived from PBMCs, sampled at surgery. The TCR originated in a male donor with early-stage non-small cell lung cancer. The CDR3 DNA follows: TGCGCCAGCAGCCAAGATTACGGGACTGACGGAAACACCATATATTTT. Translating gives CASSQDYGTDGNTIYF.